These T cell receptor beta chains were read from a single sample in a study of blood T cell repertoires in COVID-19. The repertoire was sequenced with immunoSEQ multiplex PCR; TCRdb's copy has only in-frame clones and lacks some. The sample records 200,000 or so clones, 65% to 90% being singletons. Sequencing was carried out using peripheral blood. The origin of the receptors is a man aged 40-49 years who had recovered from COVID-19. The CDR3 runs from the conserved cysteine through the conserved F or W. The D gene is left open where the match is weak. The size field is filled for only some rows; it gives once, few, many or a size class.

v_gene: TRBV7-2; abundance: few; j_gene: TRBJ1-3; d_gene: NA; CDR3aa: CASSFGQGLSGNTIYF; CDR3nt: TGTGCCAGCAGCTTCGGGCAGGGGCTTTCTGGAAACACCATATATTTT
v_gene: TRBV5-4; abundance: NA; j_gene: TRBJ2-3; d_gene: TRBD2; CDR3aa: CASSSPTSGQGTDTQYF; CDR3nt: TGTGCCAGCAGCTCCCCGACTAGCGGCCAAGGCACAGATACGCAGTATTTT
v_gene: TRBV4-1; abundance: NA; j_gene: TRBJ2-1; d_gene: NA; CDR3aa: CASSQALFPSSYNEQFF; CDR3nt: TGCGCCAGCAGCCAAGCTTTATTCCCGAGCTCCTACAATGAGCAGTTCTTC
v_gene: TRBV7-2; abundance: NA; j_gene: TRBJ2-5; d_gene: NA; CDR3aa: CASSQRPGRTQYF; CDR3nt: TGTGCCAGCAGCCAACGACCGGGAAGGACCCAGTACTTC
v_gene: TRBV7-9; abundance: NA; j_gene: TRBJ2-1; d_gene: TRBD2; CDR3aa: CASSRGLANEQFF; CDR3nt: TGTGCCAGCAGCCGAGGACTAGCCAATGAGCAGTTCTTC
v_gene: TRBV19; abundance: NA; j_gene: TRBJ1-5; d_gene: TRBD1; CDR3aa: CASSVIGQGLLQPQHF; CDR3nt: TGTGCCAGTAGCGTCATTGGACAGGGTTTGTTGCAGCCCCAGCATTTT
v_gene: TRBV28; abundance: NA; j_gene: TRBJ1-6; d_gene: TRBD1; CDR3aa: CASSSQGATNSPLHF; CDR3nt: TGTGCCAGCAGCTCCCAGGGGGCAACAAATTCACCCCTCCACTTT
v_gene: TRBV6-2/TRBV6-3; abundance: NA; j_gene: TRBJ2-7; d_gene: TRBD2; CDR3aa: CASSGHSGRASSYEQYF; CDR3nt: TGTGCCAGCAGTGGACATAGCGGGAGGGCGAGCTCCTACGAGCAGTACTTC
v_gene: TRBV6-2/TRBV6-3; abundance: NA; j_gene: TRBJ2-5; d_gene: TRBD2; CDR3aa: CASSDREGETQYF; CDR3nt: TGTGCCAGCAGCGACCGGGAGGGAGAGACCCAGTACTTC
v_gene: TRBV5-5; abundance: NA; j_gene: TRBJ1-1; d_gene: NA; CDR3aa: CASSLAGSTEAFF; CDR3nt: TGTGCCAGCAGCTTGGCAGGGTCCACTGAAGCTTTCTTT
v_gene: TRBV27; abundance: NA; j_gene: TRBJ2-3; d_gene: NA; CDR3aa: CASTPRRRSDTQYF; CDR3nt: TGTGCCAGCACCCCCCGCAGGAGGTCAGATACGCAGTATTTT
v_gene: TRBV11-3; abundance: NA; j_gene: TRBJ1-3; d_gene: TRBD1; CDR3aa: CASSRDQGARGNTIYF; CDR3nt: TGTGCCAGCAGCCGCGACCAGGGGGCGCGTGGAAACACCATATATTTT
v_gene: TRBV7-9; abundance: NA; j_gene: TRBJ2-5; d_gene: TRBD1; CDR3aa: CASSLPLMTGGQETQYF; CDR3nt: TGTGCCAGCAGCTTACCTCTTATGACAGGGGGGCAAGAGACCCAGTACTTC
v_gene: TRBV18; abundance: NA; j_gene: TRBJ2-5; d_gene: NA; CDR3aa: CASSLTPAEETQYF; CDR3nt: TGTGCCAGCTCACTAACCCCAGCGGAAGAGACCCAGTACTTC
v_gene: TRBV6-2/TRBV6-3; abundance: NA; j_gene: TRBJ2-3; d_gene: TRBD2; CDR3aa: CASSPWGTSLPSTQYF; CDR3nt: TGTGCCAGCAGTCCCTGGGGGACTAGCCTCCCCTCTACGCAGTATTTT
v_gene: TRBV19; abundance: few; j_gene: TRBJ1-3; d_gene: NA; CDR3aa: CASSIVASGENTIYF; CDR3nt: TGTGCCAGTAGTATTGTAGCCTCCGGGGAAAACACCATATATTTT
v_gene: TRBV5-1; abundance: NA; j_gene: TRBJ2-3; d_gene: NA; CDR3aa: CASSLSPQGDTQYF; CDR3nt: TGCGCCAGCAGCTTGTCCCCCCAGGGGGATACGCAGTATTTT
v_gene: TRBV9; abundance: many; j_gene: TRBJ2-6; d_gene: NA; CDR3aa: CASSGHGSGANVLTF; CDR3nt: TGTGCCAGCAGCGGCCACGGCTCTGGGGCCAACGTCCTGACTTTC
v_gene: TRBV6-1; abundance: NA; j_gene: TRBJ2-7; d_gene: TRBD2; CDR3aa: CASSELAGTYEQYF; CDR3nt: TGTGCCAGCAGTGAACTAGCGGGGACCTACGAGCAGTACTTC
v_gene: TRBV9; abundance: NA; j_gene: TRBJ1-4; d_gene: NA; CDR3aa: CASSPQPQGGNEKLFF; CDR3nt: TGTGCCAGCAGCCCCCAACCCCAGGGAGGAAATGAAAAACTGTTTTTT
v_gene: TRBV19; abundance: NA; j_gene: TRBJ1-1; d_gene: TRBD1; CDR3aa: CASMGQGGSWNTEAFF; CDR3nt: TGTGCCAGTATGGGACAGGGCGGGTCGTGGAACACTGAAGCTTTCTTT
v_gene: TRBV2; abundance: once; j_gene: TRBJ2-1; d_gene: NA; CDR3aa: CASSVWAAGDSSYNEQFF; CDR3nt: TGTGCCAGCAGTGTATGGGCCGCGGGCGATAGCTCCTACAATGAGCAGTTCTTC
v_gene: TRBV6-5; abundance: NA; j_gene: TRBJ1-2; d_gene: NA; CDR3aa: CASSYAGPNYGYTF; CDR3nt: TGTGCCAGCAGTTACGCAGGGCCTAACTATGGCTACACCTTC
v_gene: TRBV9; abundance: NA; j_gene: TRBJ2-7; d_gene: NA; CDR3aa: CASSPGSYEQYF; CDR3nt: TGTGCCAGCAGCCCAGGATCCTACGAGCAGTACTTC
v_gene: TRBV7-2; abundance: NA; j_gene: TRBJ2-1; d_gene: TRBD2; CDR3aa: CASSLVPSGRWRQFF; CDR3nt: TGTGCCAGCAGCTTAGTGCCTAGCGGGAGGTGGCGGCAGTTCTTC
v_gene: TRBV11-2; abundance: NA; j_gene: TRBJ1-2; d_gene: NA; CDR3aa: CASSLSTEGGYTF; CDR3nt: TGTGCCAGCAGCTTAAGTACCGAGGGTGGCTACACCTTC
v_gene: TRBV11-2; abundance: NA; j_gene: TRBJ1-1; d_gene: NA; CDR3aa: CASSVRTAEAFF; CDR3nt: TGTGCCAGCAGCGTGCGGACAGCTGAAGCTTTCTTT